The 24 T cell receptor beta chains in this list originate from one sample, sequenced in a study of response to subunit inactivated influenza vaccine. TCRdb re-derived calls from the RT-PCR reads in MiXCR, one entry per CDR3 protein. Among approximately 530,000 distinct CDR3 sequences, less than 8% were seen once, and the ten largest hold approximately 13%. Here the sequenced sample was PBMCs from blood, taken roughly 24 months after vaccination. The receptors were sampled from a man in his fifties or sixties who received an inactivated influenza vaccine.

The table lists this clonotype with many counts. The V call is TRBV20-1, the J call TRBJ2-1; TRBD2 matches 12 bases. The germline V gene has CDR1 DFQATT and CDR2 SNEGSKA (reference sequence). There are 15 residues in the CDR3. The CDR3 DNA follows: TGCAGCGTGCCCCTCCTGACTAGCGGGGGCAATGAGCAGTTCTTC. Translated: CSVPLLTSGGNEQFF.

V and J are TRBV5-1 and TRBJ2-1, with 9 bases fitting TRBD2. The CDR3 spans 13 residues. The V segment lost 0 bases and the J segment 10 bases; nucleotides outside the gene matches: 2. Germline values: CDR1 SGHRS, CDR2 YFSETQ. The CDR3 DNA reads TGCGCCAGCAGCTTGGGACTAGCGGCGGAGCAGTTCTTC. Amino acids: CASSLGLAAEQFF.

The rearrangement links TRBV7-9 to TRBJ1-1, with TRBD1 as a possible D gene (6 bases). Looked up from germline, CDR1 is SEHNR and CDR2 is FQNEAQ (reference sequence). This CDR3 region has 15 residues. V shed 4 bases and J shed 4 bases, with 16 bases lying between them. The CDR3, as DNA: TGTGCCAGCAGCTATGATTGGACAGCGGTCACTGAAGCTTTCTTT. It specifies CASSYDWTAVTEAFF.

The rearrangement links TRBV7-8 to TRBJ2-4; 7 bases line up with TRBD1. The CDR3 is 16 residues long. Germline CDR1 reads SGHVS; CDR2 reads FQNEAQ. The trim removed 5 bases at V and 2 bases at J, leaving 9 bases unmatched. CDR3 in amino acids: CASSAPTGVTKNIQYF. The DNA for the CDR3 is TGTGCCAGCAGCGCACCCACAGGGGTGACCAAAAACATTCAGTACTTC.

The genes are TRBV20-1 and TRBJ2-3; D gene uncertain. Looked up from germline, CDR1 is DFQATT and CDR2 is SNEGSKA (reference sequence). Trimming removed 3 bases from V and 2 bases from J, with 9 bases in between. The CDR3 covers 13 residues. CDR3 DNA: TGCAGTGCTAGGGTGGGGAACACAGATACGCAGTATTTT. Translation gives CSARVGNTDTQYF.

This clonotype was observed many times. The chain employs TRBV7-2 and TRBJ2-3; D is ambiguous. The germline gives CDR1 SGHTA, CDR2 FQGNSA. This CDR3 is 15 amino acids long. Trimming left V 1 base short and J 2 bases short, with 10 bases between. CDR3 amino acids: CASSLGLVVTDTQYF. CDR3 nucleotides: TGTGCCAGCAGCTTAGGTTTGGTCGTCACAGATACGCAGTATTTT.

This chain uses TRBV6-1 with TRBJ1-2; D is undetermined. The CDR3 runs 13 residues. Looked up from germline, CDR1 is MNHNS and CDR2 is SASEGT. V was clipped by 5 bases and J by 4 bases, with 11 bases between them. CDR3 protein: CASSPQWGYGYTF. CDR3 nucleotide sequence: TGTGCCAGCAGTCCACAGTGGGGCTATGGCTACACCTTC.

The chain joins TRBV7-2 to TRBJ2-5; 8 nucleotides match TRBD2. From germline, CDR1 is SGHTA and CDR2 FQGNSA. This CDR3 is 15 amino acids long. The J segment lost 5 bases and the V segment lost 3 bases, leaving 8 bases of the junction unmatched. The CDR3 nucleotides are TGTGCCAGCAGCTTCGGACCGGGACTAGTGGAGACCCAGTACTTC. Its protein is CASSFGPGLVETQYF. Complete variable domain (other parts from reference TRBV7-2 and TRBJ2-5): GAGVSQSPSNKVTEKGKDVELRCDPISGHTALYWYRQSLGQGLEFLIYFQGNSAPDKSGLPSDRFSAERTGGSVSTLTIQRTQQEDSAVYLCASSFGPGLVETQYFGPGTRLLVL.

This clonotype occurred many times. This sequence joins TRBV6-5 and TRBJ1-1, with D unresolved. Germline CDR1 MNHEY, CDR2 SVGAGI. The CDR3 length is 12 residues. The V end lost 5 bases, the J end lost 1 base, and 5 bases lay between the germline ends. CDR3 in amino acids: CASSRRNTEAFF. In DNA, the CDR3 is TGTGCCAGCAGTCGAAGGAACACTGAAGCTTTCTTT.

This rearrangement joins TRBV6-2 or TRBV6-3 to TRBJ2-7; tentatively, D is TRBD1 or TRBD2 (5 bases each). V was cut by 2 bases and J by 1 base, with 27 bases left in between. Germline V CDR1 and CDR2: MNHEY, SVGEGT. This CDR3 is built from 20 residues. The CDR3 DNA reads as TGTGCCAGCAGTTACCAGTTGGGACGGAGAGGACCACCGCTTTCCTACGAGCAGTACTTC. As protein: CASSYQLGRRGPPLSYEQYF.

This clonotype was detected only a few times. This chain links TRBV29-1 with TRBJ2-3; 9 nucleotides agree with TRBD1. CDR3 size: 14 residues. V shed 3 bases, J shed 0 bases, and the junction held 1 base outside the gene matches. The germline CDR1 and CDR2 sequences are SQVTM and ANQGSEA. As DNA, the CDR3 is TGCAGCGTTGAGGACAGGGGAAGCACAGATACGCAGTATTTT. It specifies CSVEDRGSTDTQYF.

This clonotype was recorded at least ten times. This rearrangement joins TRBV12-3 or TRBV12-4 to TRBJ2-7, with D possibly being TRBD1 (5 bases). The V and J ends lost 3 bases and 3 bases respectively, with 12 bases between them. The CDR3 is made up of 14 amino acids. CDR3 nucleotide sequence: TGTGCCAGCAGTTTTAGACAGACAGACTACGAGCAGTACTTC. It encodes CASSFRQTDYEQYF.

The chain is built from TRBV7-2 and TRBJ1-5, with TRBD1 matching over 7 bases. The J segment lost 3 bases and the V segment lost 5 bases, leaving 7 bases of the junction unmatched. CDR1 and CDR2 (germline): SGHTA, FQGNSA. The length of the CDR3 is 15 residues. For the CDR3, the DNA is TGTGCCAGCAGCAAGACACAGGGGAACAATCAGCCCCAGCATTTT. This translates into CASSKTQGNNQPQHF.

The sample holds a few counts of this clonotype. The chain combines TRBV12-3 or TRBV12-4 with TRBJ2-7; the D is unclear. The V gene lost 3 bases and the J gene lost 1 base, with 13 bases spanning the gap. The CDR3 runs to 15 residues. The DNA of the CDR3 is TGTGCCAGCAGTTTTCGCGCCCACGAATCCTACGAGCAGTACTTC. This encodes CASSFRAHESYEQYF.

The chain combines TRBV3-1 with TRBJ2-7, with D unresolved. The germline V and J ends were trimmed by 0 bases and 1 base, with 7 bases remaining between them. This CDR3 is built from 14 residues. Looked up from germline, CDR1 is LGHDT and CDR2 is YNNKEL (reference sequence). The CDR3 sequence is CASSQEGTSYEQYF. In DNA, the CDR3 is TGTGCCAGCAGCCAAGAAGGCACGTCCTACGAGCAGTACTTC.

For the CDR3, the DNA is TGTGCCAGCAGCACCGTAGGAACCGGGGAGCTGTTTTTT. Translated: CASSTVGTGELFF. The genes are TRBV3-1 and TRBJ2-2; D unresolved. V was cut by 5 bases and J by 5 bases, with 9 bases left in between. CDR1 LGHDT and CDR2 YNNKEL come from the germline V gene (reference sequence). This CDR3 comprises 13 residues. The full variable domain, completed using reference TRBV3-1 and TRBJ2-2, is DTAVSQTPKYLVTQMGNDKSIKCEQNLGHDTMYWYKQDSKKFLKIMFSYNNKELIINETVPNRFSPKSPDKAHLNLHINSLELGDSAVYFCASSTVGTGELFFGEGSRLTVL.

This clonotype came up many times. The gene calls are TRBV5-6 and TRBJ2-7; TRBD2 agrees at 7 bases. Looked up from germline, CDR1 is SGHDT and CDR2 is YYEEEE. V was clipped by 4 bases and J by 3 bases; unmatched bases: 4. The CDR3 consists of 13 residues. The CDR3 here is CASSDGTNYEQYF. In nucleotides, the CDR3 is TGTGCCAGCAGCGACGGGACTAACTACGAGCAGTACTTC.

In this sample, this clonotype turned up a few times. This chain uses TRBV6-4 with TRBJ1-2, with a weak D call TRBD1 (5 bases). The germline gives CDR1 MRHNA, CDR2 SNTAGT. The length of the CDR3 is 13 residues. The germline V and J ends were trimmed by 7 bases and 7 bases, with 16 bases remaining between them. CDR3 sequence: CASKWPGDGGYTF. Here the CDR3 DNA reads TGTGCCAGCAAGTGGCCGGGGGACGGTGGCTACACCTTC.

The chain employs TRBV7-3 and TRBJ2-7; 9 bases agree with TRBD1. CDR1 is SGHTA and CDR2 is FQGTGA in the germline V gene. This CDR3 comprises 15 residues. J lost 6 bases, V lost 5 bases, and 11 bases had no gene match. CDR3 loop: CASSPDGQGLGEQYF. In nucleotides, the CDR3 is TGTGCCAGCAGCCCGGACGGACAGGGGTTAGGCGAGCAGTACTTC. The full variable domain, rest sourced from reference TRBV7-3 and TRBJ2-7, is GAGVSQTPSNKVTEKGKYVELRCDPISGHTALYWYRQSLGQGPEFLIYFQGTGAADDSGLPNDRFFAVRPEGSVSTLKIQRTERGDSAVYLCASSPDGQGLGEQYFGPGTRLTVT.

This clonotype was found a few times. J is TRBJ2-4 and V is TRBV20-1, with 9 bases identical to TRBD2. The germline CDR1 and CDR2 sequences are DFQATT and SNEGSKA (reference sequence). The CDR3 has 14 residues. V dropped 5 bases and J dropped 4; count of bases not matched to a gene: 6. The CDR3 loop reads CSAGRGGTKNIQYF. The CDR3 DNA sequence: TGCAGTGCTGGGCGGGGGGGAACTAAAAACATTCAGTACTTC.

In its sample, this clonotype was seen many times. This chain uses TRBV20-1 with TRBJ1-4; tentatively, D is TRBD1 (6 bases). Germline CDR1 is DFQATT and CDR2 is SNEGSKA (reference sequence). The CDR3 is 13 amino acids. The ends were cut back, 5 bases at V and 8 bases at J, with 15 bases in the middle. CDR3 sequence (DNA): TGCAGTGCTCGCCTTGGGGACAAAGAAAAACTGTTTTTT. It translates to CSARLGDKEKLFF.

This clonotype was seen a few times. The genes are TRBV5-6 and TRBJ1-4, with D possibly being TRBD1 (5 bases). CDR1 and CDR2 (germline): SGHDT, YYEEEE. The V gene lost 2 bases and the J gene lost 6 bases, with 11 bases spanning the gap. This CDR3 has 14 residues. The CDR3 spells CASSLPGPHEKLFF. In nucleotides, the CDR3 is TGTGCCAGCAGCTTACCGGGGCCCCATGAAAAACTGTTTTTT. Complete variable domain (other parts from reference TRBV5-6 and TRBJ1-4): DAGVTQSPTHLIKTRGQQVTLRCSPKSGHDTVSWYQQALGQGPQFIFQYYEEEERQRGNFPDRFSGHQFPNYSSELNVNALLLGDSALYLCASSLPGPHEKLFFGSGTQLSVL.

This clonotype has just a few counts. The rearrangement uses TRBV12-3 or TRBV12-4 and TRBJ1-2; TRBD1 is a possible D gene (6 bases). The CDR3 has 16 amino acids. V lost 5 bases and J lost 4, with 20 bases in between. DNA of the CDR3: TGTGCCAGCAGTCTAAACCCTGACAGGCGAGCCTATGGCTACACCTTC. Protein product: CASSLNPDRRAYGYTF.

The chain links TRBV9 to TRBJ2-5; 7 bases fit TRBD2. Trimming cost V 0 bases and J 10 bases; bases outside gene matches: 9. Germline loops: CDR1 SGDLS, CDR2 YYNGEE. The length of the CDR3 is 14 residues. As DNA, the CDR3 is TGTGCCAGCAGCGTAGAGGAGACTAGCCACCGCCAGTACTTC. Translated: CASSVEETSHRQYF.